This TCR beta chain was retrieved from a study of blood T cell repertoires in COVID-19. In the original analysis: Estimation of nucleated cell counts was performed using reference gene primer amplification. Profiling relied on immunoSEQ multiplex PCR, and the TCRdb table lists in-frame clones only, not all of them. V, J and clone size derive from that table, while D and trimming were established from the DNA sequence. There are approximately 280,000 clones in the sample; approximately 90% occur only once, and approximately 4.6% lies in the top ten. With 3 bases removed from V and 8 bases from J, the gap between germline ends came to 7 bases. Germline CDR1 MNHNS, CDR2 SASEGT. This CDR3 contains 11 residues.

J is TRBJ1-2 and V is TRBV6-1; D unclear. Sequenced input: peripheral blood. The TCR was taken from a man aged 35 to 55 with acute or convalescent COVID-19. CDR3 protein: CASSDGFGYTF. In DNA, the CDR3 is TGTGCCAGCAGTGACGGGTTCGGCTACACCTTC.